This T cell receptor beta chain stems from a study of long-term antiretroviral therapy in people with HIV. Study-wide points: Dating from about 2003 to 2017, the blood was possibly obtained under older ART regimens. CDR3 length ranges were narrower in HIV repertoires than in controls. Absence of data on ART adherence, viral resistance or therapy changes was noted.

In each sample, roughly 0.95-10 million cryopreserved PBMC were present before DNA extraction. The CDR3 totals 15 residues. In germline, CDR1 is SGHTA, CDR2 FQGNSA. With 4 bases removed from V and 2 bases from J, the gap between germline ends came to 13 bases. Of note for this clone: Its specificity is not known.

An immunoSEQ assay, version v3.0, was performed at survey level. TCRdb's table, derived via immunoSEQ multiplex PCR, lists solely in-frame clones and lacks some. The sample yields about 30,000 clones, approximately 86% seen once. The sample was unsorted PBMCs, taken 3 years after starting antiretroviral therapy. The chain recombines TRBV7-2 with TRBJ2-3, with D perhaps TRBD1 or TRBD2 (5 bases each). The source is a man aged 35-49 years with HIV. The DNA for the CDR3 is TGTGCCAGCAGCTCTTCGTTCGGGACCACAGATACGCAGTATTTT. Amino acid sequence: CASSSSFGTTDTQYF.